This TCR beta chain derives from a study of early T cells in non-severe SARS-CoV-2 infection. Unique molecular identifiers (one per individual cDNA molecule) were attached. From the 5' RACE reads, TCRdb called clonotypes with MiXCR, one entry per CDR3 protein. The top ten hold roughly 9.7% of the sample, which has 75,000 to 100,000 distinct CDR3 sequences, 13% to 15% seen once. The V gene's germline CDR1 is DFQATT and CDR2 SNEGSKA (reference sequence). The CDR3 length is 13 residues. V lost 8 bases and J 0 bases, leaving 12 bases between the germline ends. This clonotype originated in an adult who was a healthcare worker with PCR-confirmed SARS-CoV-2 infection or an uninfected control (not recorded which). Sample: whole blood. V gene TRBV20-1 combines with J gene TRBJ2-3; tentatively, D is TRBD2 (5 bases). The CDR3 protein is CSFGLPSTDTQYF. The CDR3 DNA sequence: TGCAGTTTTGGACTTCCTAGCACAGATACGCAGTATTTT.